These 2 T cell receptor beta chains originate from one sample sequenced in a study of T cell responses to AZD1222 COVID-19 vaccine. The table came from immunoSEQ multiplex PCR; TCRdb's copy has only in-frame clones and leaves some out. The sample lists roughly 140,000 clones; 75% to 95% were seen once. Source: peripheral blood, taken on day 0 of MenACWY control vaccination. These receptors all come from an adult in good health.

The chain recombines TRBV15 with TRBJ2-3, with 8 bases matching TRBD2. The V segment lost 0 bases and the J segment 4 bases; nucleotides outside the gene matches: 9. The CDR3 contains 17 residues. Germline CDR1 is LNHNV and CDR2 is YYDKDF (reference sequence). The CDR3 protein is CATSRDVSGRQADTQYF. The DNA for the CDR3 is TGTGCCACCAGCAGAGATGTCAGCGGGAGACAGGCAGATACGCAGTATTTT.

Here the CDR3 DNA reads TGTGCCAGCGGCAAGACGGACAACTATGGCTACACCTTC. As protein: CASGKTDNYGYTF. V gene TRBV6-6 combines with J gene TRBJ1-2, with D unclear. This CDR3 has 13 amino acids. Germline V gene data show CDR1 as MNHNY and CDR2 as SVGAGI (reference sequence). Trimming took off 8 bases at V and 2 bases at J, with 12 bases between the two ends.